The 16 T cell receptor beta chains listed next were all sequenced from one sample in a study of molecular identifiers for immune sequencing clone quantification. TCRdb analysed the PCR reads with MiXCR anew, one entry per CDR3 protein. This table holds 8,300 or so distinct CDR3 sequences, about a third found once. Sequenced: naive CD8+ T cells from blood, with Jurkat cell RNA spiked in. Subset reported: FACS-sorted CD8+CD4-CCR7+CD45RA+ naive T cells. The receptors were gathered from a human donor in good health. Some libraries in this study had Jurkat cell RNA spiked in.

Note on this clonotype: Germline is not matched at one junction end, which may reflect a read error. The rearrangement uses TRBV4-2 and TRBJ2-7; TRBD2 agrees at 10 bases. The CDR3 has 15 amino acids. CDR1 and CDR2 from the germline V gene are LGHNA and YNFKEQ. Written as DNA, the CDR3 is TGTGCCAGCAGCCAAGTGCAGCGGGAGGGGCGCGAGCTGTACTTC. This gives the protein CASSQVQREGRELYF.

This chain links TRBV4-3 with TRBJ2-7, with D unresolved. The CDR3 has 15 residues. The germline CDR1 and CDR2 sequences are LGHNA and YSLEER. V lost 1 base and J 2 bases, leaving 12 bases between the germline ends. In DNA form, the CDR3 reads TGCGCCAGCAGCCAAGTCCGGACGCCTACCTACGAGCAGTACTTC. It translates to CASSQVRTPTYEQYF.

The rearrangement uses TRBV4-1 and TRBJ2-5; no firm D call. CDR1 and CDR2 (germline): MGHRA, YSYEKL. The CDR3 consists of 15 residues. Trimming removed 1 base from V and 2 bases from J, with 11 bases in between. This CDR3 is CASSQVAIEQETQYF. CDR3 DNA sequence: TGCGCCAGCAGCCAAGTGGCCATAGAGCAAGAGACCCAGTACTTC.

This clonotype was seen more than once but under ten times. This chain uses TRBV28 with TRBJ2-7; 13 bases are shared with TRBD2. The CDR3 is 16 amino acids. In germline, CDR1 is MDHEN, CDR2 SYDVKM. With 5 bases clipped from V and 4 bases from J, the junction kept 8 bases outside the gene matches. The CDR3 region has the DNA TGTGCCAGCAGTACCCGGACTAGCGGGAGAAAGTACGAGCAGTACTTC. It encodes CASSTRTSGRKYEQYF.

This clonotype was detected only a few times. J is TRBJ2-7 and V is TRBV7-8; a weak D match, TRBD1 (6 bases). V was clipped by 1 base and J by 7 bases, with 20 bases between them. This CDR3 comprises 16 residues. CDR1 and CDR2 (germline): SGHVS, FQNEAQ. CDR3 protein: CASSLGVLGARREQYF. The CDR3 nucleotides read TGTGCCAGCAGCTTAGGAGTTTTGGGGGCTCGAAGGGAGCAGTACTTC.

This clonotype was found a few times. V and J are TRBV10-3 and TRBJ1-2; 7 bases agree with TRBD1. V trimming: 0 bases; J trimming: 4 bases; junction bases outside the gene matches: 11. This CDR3 is 17 amino acids long. CDR1 is ENHRY and CDR2 is SYGVKD in the germline V gene. CDR3 bases: TGTGCCATCAGTGAGTCGGGGACAGATTTTGGTGGCTATGGCTACACCTTC. This encodes CAISESGTDFGGYGYTF.

To note about this clonotype: This may arise from a read error, as a much more abundant clone is one base away. The chain links TRBV7-2 to TRBJ2-3, with 7 bases lining up with TRBD2. The CDR3 is 15 residues long. V trimming: 2 bases; J trimming: 5 bases; junction bases outside the gene matches: 7. The germline V gene encodes CDR1 SGHTA and CDR2 FQGNSA. CDR3 sequence (DNA): TGTGCCAGCAGCTTACGTACCTGCGGGAGAGATACGCAGTATTTT. Its translation: CASSLRTCGRDTQYF.

This clonotype was recorded only once. This chain joins TRBV6-2 or TRBV6-3 and TRBJ2-4, with 7 bases aligning to TRBD1. Trimming took 2 bases from V and 13 from J; bases not matched to a gene: 11. CDR3 size: 14 residues. Germline V gene sequence: CDR1 MNHEY, CDR2 SVGEGT. The CDR3 sequence: CASSYTTPDRRQYF. For the CDR3, the DNA is TGTGCCAGCAGTTACACGACCCCGGACAGGCGGCAGTACTTC.

The sample holds a few counts of this clonotype. As DNA, the CDR3 is TGTGCCAGCAGCTTAGCGGACAGTATGGAACTGTTTTTT. As protein: CASSLADSMELFF. The V and J genes are TRBV11-2 and TRBJ1-4; D might be TRBD1 (6 bases). The germline V gene has CDR1 SGHAT and CDR2 FQNNGV. Trimming removed 1 base from V and 12 bases from J, with 12 bases in between. CDR3 length equals 13 residues. Supplemented by reference TRBV11-2 and TRBJ1-4, the full variable domain reads EAGVAQSPRYKIIEKRQSVAFWCNPISGHATLYWYQQILGQGPKLLIQFQNNGVVDDSQLPKDRFSAERLKGVDSTLKIQPAKLEDSAVYLCASSLADSMELFFGSGTQLSVL.

Notes on this clonotype: This CDR3 fails to terminate in the conserved phenylalanine or tryptophan, so it likely reflects a read error. The rearrangement links TRBV9 to TRBJ1-2, with TRBD1 as a possible D gene (5 bases). V lost 2 bases and J lost 7, with 12 bases in between. There are 13 residues in the CDR3. Germline lookup yields CDR1 SGDLS and CDR2 YYNGEE. The CDR3 loop is CASSVGDVTGYTY. CDR3 coding DNA: TGTGCCAGCAGCGTGGGGGACGTGACTGGCTACACCTAC.

Judged by abundance, this clonotype is medium-sized. The chain employs TRBV4-2 and TRBJ2-3; 7 positions agree with TRBD1. Germline-derived CDR1 and CDR2 are LGHNA and YNFKEQ. Trimming removed 0 bases from V and 2 bases from J; junction bases left unmatched: 5. The CDR3 covers 16 residues. The CDR3 region is CASSQDLGQYTDTQYF. DNA for the CDR3: TGTGCCAGCAGCCAAGATCTGGGACAGTACACAGATACGCAGTATTTT.

This clonotype qualifies as medium-sized (0.01 to 0.1%). The chain combines TRBV5-6 with TRBJ2-7; D gene unclear. V shed 0 bases and J shed 3 bases, with 19 bases lying between them. This CDR3 has 17 amino acids. Germline V gene sequence: CDR1 SGHDT, CDR2 YYEEEE. For the CDR3, the DNA is TGTGCCAGCAGCTTGGCCATTGGTCTGGGATATAGCTACGAGCAGTACTTC. It specifies CASSLAIGLGYSYEQYF.

CDR3: CAISEDRVENIQYF. The CDR3 DNA sequence: TGTGCCATCAGTGAGGACAGGGTCGAAAACATTCAGTACTTC. The rearrangement uses TRBV10-3 and TRBJ2-4; 7 bases match TRBD1. Germline V gene data show CDR1 as ENHRY and CDR2 as SYGVKD. This CDR3 spans 14 amino acids. Unmatched junction bases numbered 3, after V lost 2 bases and J lost 5 bases.

The gene calls are TRBV19 and TRBJ2-7; 7 bases agree with TRBD2. The CDR3 is made up of 16 amino acids. The germline CDR1 and CDR2 sequences are LNHDA and SQIVND (reference sequence). V lost 5 bases and J lost 3; bases outside the gene matches: 13. The CDR3, as DNA: TGTGCCAGTAGTTGGGAGTCTAGCGGCCGCTACTACGAGCAGTACTTC. It is translated as CASSWESSGRYYEQYF.

On this clonotype: One base away lies a much larger clone, so this may be a sequencing read error. The rearrangement joins TRBV7-2 to TRBJ2-7; D gene ambiguous. From germline, CDR1 is SGHTA and CDR2 FQGNSA. The CDR3 extends over 14 amino acids. The chain's CDR3 is CASSFLDPAYGQYF. The CDR3 DNA reads TGTGCCAGCAGCTTCCTGGACCCAGCCTACGGGCAGTACTTC.

Regarding this clonotype: A much more abundant neighbour one base away suggests this may be a read error. The V and J genes are TRBV7-9 and TRBJ2-3; 13 nucleotides line up with TRBD2. CDR3 length equals 19 residues. Germline loops: CDR1 SEHNR, CDR2 FQNEAQ (reference sequence). CDR3 in DNA: TGTGCCAGTTTGGGAAAGGGACTAGCGGGACCTCATCCCACAGATTCGCAGTATTTT. Amino acid sequence: CASLGKGLAGPHPTDSQYF.